These 6 T cell receptor beta chains were sequenced from one sample in a study of T cell repertoires in cytomegalovirus infection. MiXCR was run by TCRdb on the reads, yielding one entry per CDR3 protein. The sample lists around 280,000 distinct CDR3 sequences, approximately 15% occurring once. Sequencing was done on a sample of PBMCs. These receptors came from a human donor in good health (CMV status not recorded). Some clones in this sample may be carry-over from other donors' samples.

There are a few counts of this clonotype. The chain couples TRBV5-5 to TRBJ2-1, with D perhaps matching TRBD2 (5 bases). CDR3 size: 16 residues. V shed 4 bases and J shed 3 bases, with 17 bases lying between them. In germline, CDR1 is SGHKS, CDR2 YYEKEE (reference sequence). CDR3 protein: CASSPRLSGYYNEQFF. In DNA, the CDR3 is TGTGCCAGCAGCCCCCGCCTCAGCGGTTACTACAATGAGCAGTTCTTC.

The chain carries TRBV29-1 and TRBJ2-1, with unresolved D. V was pared by 1 base and J by 14 bases, with 9 bases between. The CDR3 is made up of 10 amino acids. The V gene's germline CDR1 is SQVTM and CDR2 ANQGSEA. CDR3 amino acids: CSVEGLVKFF. The CDR3 nucleotides are TGCAGCGTTGAAGGGCTAGTGAAGTTCTTC.

The chain recombines TRBV27 with TRBJ1-2; D is undetermined. V was cut by 4 bases and J by 0 bases, with 12 bases left in between. In germline, CDR1 is MNHEY, CDR2 SMNVEV (reference sequence). There are 15 residues in the CDR3. This CDR3 is CASSSQPFSNYGYTF. The DNA for the CDR3 is TGTGCCAGCAGTTCTCAGCCGTTTTCTAACTATGGCTACACCTTC.

This sequence joins TRBV29-1 and TRBJ2-7; TRBD1 aligns across 9 bases. Trimming at V came to 0 bases and at J to 2 bases, leaving 5 bases not matched to a gene. The CDR3 totals 15 residues. CDR1 and CDR2 (germline): SQVTM, ANQGSEA. CDR3: CSVEDRGTGTYEQYF. For the CDR3, the DNA is TGCAGCGTTGAAGATAGGGGGACAGGGACCTACGAGCAGTACTTC.

The V call is TRBV7-6, the J call TRBJ1-3; no clear D. Trimming cost V 1 base and J 0 bases, with 13 bases left between them. The CDR3 is 17 amino acids. Germline loops: CDR1 SGHVS, CDR2 FNYEAQ. The CDR3 bases are TGTGCCAGCAGCTTAGGGCACAGCCAATCCTCTGGAAACACCATATATTTT. This encodes CASSLGHSQSSGNTIYF.

V usage is TRBV12-3 or TRBV12-4 and J usage is TRBJ2-2, with a tentative D call TRBD2 (6 bases). This CDR3 is 14 amino acids long. V lost 3 bases and J lost 7, with 12 bases in between. The CDR3 region is CASSLEGLVGELFF. The CDR3 DNA is TGTGCCAGCAGTTTGGAGGGGCTGGTCGGGGAGCTGTTTTTT.